This note documents a single T cell receptor (beta chain) sequence. As yet, its antigen is unknown. TCRdb's copy holds only in-frame clones and misses some; the assay was immunoSEQ multiplex PCR. This table has about 140,000 clones, almost 85% appearing once. This entry is derived from a study of cytomegalovirus exposure and HLA in healthy donors. Study-level results: Diagnosis of cytomegalovirus status made by the classifier reportedly showed high specificity and sensitivity. Overall, roughly 150 TCR beta chains were annotated as cytomegalovirus-associated. Many donors carried some public TCRs, although rarity characterized most TCR sequences.

The CDR3 consists of 13 residues. Trimming cost V 5 bases and J 2 bases, with 9 bases left between them. The germline V gene has CDR1 SGHVS and CDR2 FNYEAQ. The chain employs TRBV7-6 and TRBJ1-1; no firm D call. The TCR sequence derives from a woman between 25 and 40 years old in good health and CMV-seronegative. Sequencing used PBMCs. CDR3 nucleotide sequence: TGTGCCAGCAGCGAGGGAATCAACACTGAAGCTTTCTTT. As protein: CASSEGINTEAFF.